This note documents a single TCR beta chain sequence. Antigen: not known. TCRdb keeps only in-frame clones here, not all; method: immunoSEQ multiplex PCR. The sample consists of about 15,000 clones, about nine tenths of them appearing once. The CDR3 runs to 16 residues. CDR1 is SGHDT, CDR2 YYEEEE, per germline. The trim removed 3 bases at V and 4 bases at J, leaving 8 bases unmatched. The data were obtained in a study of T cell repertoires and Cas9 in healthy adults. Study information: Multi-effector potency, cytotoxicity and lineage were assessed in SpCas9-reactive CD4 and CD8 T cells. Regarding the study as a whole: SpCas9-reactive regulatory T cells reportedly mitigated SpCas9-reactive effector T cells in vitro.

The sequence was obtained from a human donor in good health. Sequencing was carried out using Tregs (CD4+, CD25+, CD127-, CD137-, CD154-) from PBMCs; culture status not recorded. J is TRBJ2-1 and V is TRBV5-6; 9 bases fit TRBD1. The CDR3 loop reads CASSWRWDREYNEQFF. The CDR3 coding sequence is TGTGCCAGCAGCTGGAGGTGGGACAGGGAGTACAATGAGCAGTTCTTC.